This T cell receptor beta chain is from a study of T cells after yellow fever vaccination. This clonotype was seen only a few times. Its matching antigen is unknown. TCRdb reanalysed the 5' RACE reads using MiXCR and keeps one entry per CDR3 protein. The table has tens of thousands of distinct CDR3 sequences, about 7% seen once. Findings and limits, study-wide: The study noted that FACS-sorted repertoires could contain abundant clonotypes contaminating from the bulk population.

The CDR3 runs to 14 residues. Trimming shortened V by 1 base and J by 2 bases, and 7 bases separated the two germline ends. The germline V gene has CDR1 SEHNR and CDR2 FQNEAQ (reference sequence). Sample: CD8+ T cells sorted from PBMCs, taken about 41 days after the first yellow fever vaccination. This rearrangement joins TRBV7-9 to TRBJ2-3; D gene unclear. This TCR came from a man between 18 and 35 years old who received the YFV17D yellow fever vaccine. The CDR3 sequence: CASSLEAFTDTQYF. In nucleotides, the CDR3 is TGTGCCAGCAGCTTAGAAGCCTTCACAGATACGCAGTATTTT. Filled out from reference TRBV7-9 and TRBJ2-3, the complete variable domain reads DTGVSQNPRHKITKRGQNVTFRCDPISEHNRLYWYRQTLGQGPEFLTYFQNEAQLEKSRLLSDRFSAERPKGSFSTLEIQRTEQGDSAMYLCASSLEAFTDTQYFGPGTRLTVL.